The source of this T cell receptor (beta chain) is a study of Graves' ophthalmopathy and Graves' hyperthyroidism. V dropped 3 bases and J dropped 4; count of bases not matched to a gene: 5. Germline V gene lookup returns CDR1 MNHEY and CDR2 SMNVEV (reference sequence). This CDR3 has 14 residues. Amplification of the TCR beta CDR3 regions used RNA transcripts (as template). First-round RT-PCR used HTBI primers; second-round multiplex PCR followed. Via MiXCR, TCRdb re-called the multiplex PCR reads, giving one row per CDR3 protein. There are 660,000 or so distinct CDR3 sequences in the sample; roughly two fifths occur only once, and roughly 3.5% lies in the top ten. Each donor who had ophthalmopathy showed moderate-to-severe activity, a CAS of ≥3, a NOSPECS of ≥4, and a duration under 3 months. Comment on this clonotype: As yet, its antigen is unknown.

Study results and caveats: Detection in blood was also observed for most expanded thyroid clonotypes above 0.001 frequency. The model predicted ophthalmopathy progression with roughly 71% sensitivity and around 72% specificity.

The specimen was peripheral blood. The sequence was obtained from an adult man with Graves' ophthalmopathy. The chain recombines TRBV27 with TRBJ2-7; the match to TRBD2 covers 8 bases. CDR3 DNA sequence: TGTGCCAGCAGTTTCAGCGGGAGTAGGTACGAGCAGTACTTC. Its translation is CASSFSGSRYEQYF.